The T cell receptor beta chain described here comes from a study of blood T cells in healthy people across ages. Study-level points and caveats: Long-lived donors exceeded aged donors in naive CD4+ cells and diversity.

Looked up from germline, CDR1 is DFQATT and CDR2 is SNEGSKA (reference sequence). The CDR3 loop spans 18 amino acids. A second 7 to 11 cycle PCR used barcoded and J-beta primers. TCRdb itself ran the 5' RACE reads through MiXCR, one entry per CDR3 protein. The data hold about 1 million distinct CDR3 sequences, with less than 50% observed a single time. Extracted total RNA amounted to at least 6 micrograms for each sample. With respect to this clonotype: Its antigen is undetermined.

The specimen sequenced was blood. The receptor comes from a woman aged 60-75 years in good health. The chain links TRBV20-1 to TRBJ2-1; D may be TRBD2 (5 bases). The J call is uncertain, as TRBJ2-7 better fits the DNA end. Here the CDR3 reads CSARPPLIASSSYNEQYF. In nucleotides, the CDR3 is TGCAGTGCTAGACCACCCCTCATAGCGTCGAGCTCCTACAATGAGCAGTACTTC.